These 20 T cell receptor beta chains originate from one sample sequenced in a study of cytomegalovirus exposure and HLA in healthy donors. PCR was performed using 60 Vbeta and 13 Jbeta primers. Sequenced by immunoSEQ multiplex PCR; TCRdb stores in-frame clones only, minus some. The sample lists approximately 150,000 clones, roughly 70% occurring once. Sequences were obtained from PBMCs. All receptors derive from a man in his sixties in good health and CMV-seronegative.

Many counts were recorded for this clone. V is TRBV29-1 and J is TRBJ1-4; a weak D match, TRBD1 (5 bases). There are 13 residues in the CDR3. Trimming left V 2 bases short and J 1 base short, with 5 bases between. The germline V gene has CDR1 SQVTM and CDR2 ANQGSEA. CDR3 in amino acids: CSVEQGTNEKLFF. CDR3 nucleotides: TGCAGCGTTGAACAGGGAACTAATGAAAAACTGTTTTTT.

The chain links TRBV4-2 to TRBJ2-1, with 10 bases aligning to TRBD2. J lost 4 bases, V lost 0 bases, and 12 bases had no gene match. The V gene's germline CDR1 is LGHNA and CDR2 YNFKEQ. The CDR3 contains 19 residues. CDR3 residues: CASSQEGKREGSGYNEQFF. Written as DNA, the CDR3 is TGTGCCAGCAGCCAAGAGGGGAAGCGGGAGGGGTCTGGATACAATGAGCAGTTCTTC.

This chain joins TRBV9 and TRBJ2-3, with a weak D call TRBD2 (6 bases). V was clipped by 2 bases and J by 4 bases, with 20 bases between them. The length of the CDR3 is 17 residues. The V gene's germline CDR1 is SGDLS and CDR2 YYNGEE. The DNA for the CDR3 is TGTGCCAGCAGCGTCGCCCCCATCGGGAGTGGTGCAGATACGCAGTATTTT. Protein: CASSVAPIGSGADTQYF. Using reference TRBV9 and TRBJ2-3 for the parts outside the CDR3, the full variable domain is DSGVTQTPKHLITATGQRVTLRCSPRSGDLSVYWYQQSLDQGLQFLIQYYNGEERAKGNILERFSAQQFPDLHSELNLSSLELGDSALYFCASSVAPIGSGADTQYFGPGTRLTVL.

This clone showed up just once. The chain carries TRBV28 and TRBJ2-5, with 8 bases lining up with TRBD2. The CDR3 loop spans 14 amino acids. The trim removed 7 bases at V and 4 bases at J, leaving 8 bases unmatched. Germline-derived CDR1 and CDR2 are MDHEN and SYDVKM. This CDR3 is CASNGGAVGETQYF. The CDR3 DNA reads as TGTGCCAGCAACGGGGGGGCAGTAGGAGAGACCCAGTACTTC. Variable domain in full (rest from reference TRBV28 and TRBJ2-5): DVKVTQSSRYLVKRTGEKVFLECVQDMDHENMFWYRQDPGLGLRLIYFSYDVKMKEKGDIPEGYSVSREKKERFSLILESASTNQTSMYLCASNGGAVGETQYFGPGTRLLVL.

V is TRBV19 and J is TRBJ1-1; 7 nucleotides line up with TRBD1. The CDR3 has 15 residues. V shed 11 bases and J 0 bases; nucleotides not matched to a gene: 12. Germline V gives CDR1 LNHDA, CDR2 SQIVND (reference sequence). The CDR3 region is CALKRGQGLNTEAFF. The CDR3 coding sequence is TGTGCCTTAAAGAGGGGGCAGGGACTGAACACTGAAGCTTTCTTT. The full variable domain, its missing parts supplied by reference TRBV19 and TRBJ1-1, is DGGITQSPKYLFRKEGQNVTLSCEQNLNHDAMYWYRQDPGQGLRLIYYSQIVNDFQKGDIAEGYSVSREKKESFPLTVTSAQKNPTAFYLCALKRGQGLNTEAFFGQGTRLTVV.

In this sample, this clone turned up a few times. This chain links TRBV11-2 with TRBJ1-1; 7 bases agree with TRBD1. V shed 5 bases and J 1 base; nucleotides not matched to a gene: 7. CDR3 length: 15 residues. Germline V CDR1 and CDR2: SGHAT, FQNNGV. CDR3 in DNA: TGTGCCAGCAGCCCTTTGACAGGGAGGAACACTGAAGCTTTCTTT. It encodes CASSPLTGRNTEAFF.

This clone was counted a single time. The chain combines TRBV2 with TRBJ2-6, with D possibly TRBD2 on 6 matching bases. The CDR3 has 15 amino acids. Trimming pared 3 bases from V and 4 bases from J, leaving 10 bases between. Germline V CDR1 and CDR2: SNHLY, FYNNEI. Here the CDR3 DNA reads TGTGCCAGCAGTGAGGGGGGAGCAGGGGCCAACGTCCTGACTTTC. This translates into CASSEGGAGANVLTF.

V usage is TRBV29-1 and J usage is TRBJ2-1, with D possibly TRBD2 on 5 matching bases. This CDR3 is 13 amino acids long. CDR1 is SQVTM, CDR2 ANQGSEA, per germline. V gave up 8 bases and J gave up 5 bases, with 16 bases separating them. CDR3 DNA sequence: TGCAGCTGCGGGCTCCTCGTCGACAATGAGCAGTTCTTC. This codes for CSCGLLVDNEQFF.

The chain uses TRBV30 and TRBJ2-1; maybe TRBD1 (5 bases). V shed 2 bases and J shed 0 bases, with 8 bases lying between them. The CDR3 sequence is 14 residues long. In germline, CDR1 is GTSNPN, CDR2 SVGIG (reference sequence). The CDR3 coding sequence is TGTGCCTGGAGTCCAGACAGCTCCTACAATGAGCAGTTCTTC. Encoded protein: CAWSPDSSYNEQFF.

The rearrangement uses TRBV5-1 and TRBJ1-4, with D possibly matching TRBD1 (6 bases). V lost 2 bases and J 3 bases, leaving 8 bases between the germline ends. CDR1 is SGHRS and CDR2 is YFSETQ in the germline V gene. The CDR3 runs 14 residues. The DNA of the CDR3 is TGCGCCAGCAGCTTATCAGGGGCTAATGAAAAACTGTTTTTT. Protein product: CASSLSGANEKLFF.

The chain uses TRBV7-9 and TRBJ1-5, with D maybe TRBD1 (6 bases). Deletions cut 4 bases from V and 7 bases from J, with 14 bases between. This CDR3 spans 14 amino acids. Per the germline V gene, CDR1 is SEHNR and CDR2 is FQNEAQ (reference sequence). The CDR3: CASSSTSGVQPQHF. DNA of the CDR3: TGTGCCAGCAGCTCCACATCAGGGGTACAGCCCCAGCATTTT.

In this sample, this clone turned up a few times. DNA of the CDR3: TGTGCCAGCAGCCTAGACAGGGGGGATGAGCAGTTCTTC. It encodes CASSLDRGDEQFF. The V gene is TRBV13, the J gene TRBJ2-1, with 9 bases that match TRBD1. The germline V gene has CDR1 PRHDT and CDR2 FYEKMQ (reference sequence). With 5 bases clipped from V and 8 bases from J, the junction kept 4 bases outside the gene matches. CDR3 length: 13 residues. The full variable domain, in which reference TRBV13 and TRBJ2-1 provide the parts outside the CDR3, is AAGVIQSPRHLIKEKRETATLKCYPIPRHDTVYWYQQGPGQDPQFLISFYEKMQSDKGSIPDRFSAQQFSDYHSELNMSSLELGDSALYFCASSLDRGDEQFFGPGTRLTVL.

This sequence joins TRBV4-3 and TRBJ2-1; TRBD2 matches at 10 bases. Trimming at V came to 1 base and at J to 4 bases, leaving 7 bases not matched to a gene. CDR1 and CDR2 (germline): LGHNA, YSLEER. CDR3 length: 17 amino acids. CDR3 in amino acids: CASSQGGAGGVYNEQFF. For the CDR3, the DNA is TGCGCCAGCAGCCAAGGGGGAGCGGGAGGGGTTTACAATGAGCAGTTCTTC.

The V gene is TRBV28, the J gene TRBJ2-7; D uncertain. The CDR3 totals 12 residues. CDR1 and CDR2 (germline): MDHEN, SYDVKM. Trimming shortened V by 6 bases and J by 3 bases, and 9 bases separated the two germline ends. The CDR3 nucleotides are TGTGCCAGCAGGGAGTATGGCTACGAGCAGTACTTC. The encoded protein is CASREYGYEQYF.

The CDR3 here is CASRRGILDEQYF. CDR3 DNA sequence: TGTGCCAGTAGGAGGGGGATTTTGGACGAGCAGTACTTC. The rearrangement joins TRBV19 to TRBJ2-7; D is possibly TRBD1 (6 bases). V dropped 6 bases and J dropped 5 bases, with 14 bases sitting between them. The CDR3 spans 13 residues. Germline-derived CDR1 and CDR2 are LNHDA and SQIVND (reference sequence). The entire variable domain, with the rest obtained from reference TRBV19 and TRBJ2-7, is as follows: DGGITQSPKYLFRKEGQNVTLSCEQNLNHDAMYWYRQDPGQGLRLIYYSQIVNDFQKGDIAEGYSVSREKKESFPLTVTSAQKNPTAFYLCASRRGILDEQYFGPGTRLTVT.

The V gene is TRBV25-1, the J gene TRBJ2-1; 7 bases agree with TRBD2. The CDR3 contains 14 residues. The germline gives CDR1 MGHDK, CDR2 SYGVNS. The V gene end was trimmed by 7 bases and the J gene end by 0 bases; junction bases not matched to a gene: 3. The CDR3 sequence is CASNGDYSYNEQFF. DNA of the CDR3: TGTGCCAGCAATGGGGACTACTCCTACAATGAGCAGTTCTTC.

This clone was seen once. The chain carries TRBV11-3 and TRBJ2-1; no firm D call. The CDR3 totals 13 residues. The germline V gene encodes CDR1 SGHNT and CDR2 YENEEA. The V gene lost 1 base and the J gene lost 5 bases, with 6 bases spanning the gap. Here the CDR3 DNA reads TGTGCCAGCAGCTTAGGCCGGGACAATGAGCAGTTCTTC. It codes for CASSLGRDNEQFF.

The chain carries TRBV28 and TRBJ2-1, with TRBD2 matching over 11 bases. V lost 3 bases to trimming and J lost 4 bases; unmatched junction nucleotides: 8. The CDR3 sequence is 17 residues long. Germline loops: CDR1 MDHEN, CDR2 SYDVKM. For the CDR3, the DNA is TGTGCCAGCAGTTTGGGACTAGCGGAGACTCCTTACAATGAGCAGTTCTTC. This gives the protein CASSLGLAETPYNEQFF.

This clone appeared a single time. This rearrangement joins TRBV30 to TRBJ1-5; D gene ambiguous. Germline values: CDR1 GTSNPN, CDR2 SVGIG (reference sequence). The CDR3 is 16 amino acids. Trimming shortened V by 2 bases and J by 0 bases, and 14 bases separated the two germline ends. CDR3 loop: CAWSLPTSYSNQPQHF. The DNA of the CDR3 is TGTGCCTGGAGTCTACCTACGAGTTATAGCAATCAGCCCCAGCATTTT.

The gene calls are TRBV27 and TRBJ2-1; 7 bases align to TRBD2. Germline CDR1 and CDR2: MNHEY and SMNVEV (reference sequence). V trimming: 2 bases; J trimming: 3 bases; junction bases outside the gene matches: 10. This CDR3 has 17 residues. The CDR3 DNA is TGTGCCAGCAGTTTAGTAGCCTTCCAGCGGGACTACAATGAGCAGTTCTTC. Its protein product is CASSLVAFQRDYNEQFF.